Listed here are 12 T cell receptor beta chains from one sample, sequenced in a study of T cell responses to AZD1222 COVID-19 vaccine (dated by TCRdb to about 2021). Libraries were prepared through the immunoSEQ multiplex PCR assay. TCRdb's version of the immuneACCESS table is confined to in-frame rearrangements and falls short of the full clone set. An unresolved V gene accounts for under half of the shortfall where checked; the remainder is of unknown origin. This sample is represented by 44,000 or so clones; about 80% of them were singletons. Of the sample, roughly 22% falls within the top ten clones. The time point label here, explained by the study, means: about 28 days (+/-7) after the second vaccine dose. This sample's treatment or condition label indicates: meningococcal conjugate vaccine given as trial control. Material: peripheral blood, obtained 28 days after the second dose of the MenACWY control vaccine. The receptors shown here come from an adult who received the MenACWY meningococcal vaccine as a control.

This clone is deemed large. The chain has TRBV28 and TRBJ2-5; possible D gene TRBD1, 6 bases. V dropped 4 bases and J dropped 5 bases, with 14 bases sitting between them. This CDR3 comprises 14 residues. Germline lookup yields CDR1 MDHEN and CDR2 SYDVKM. DNA of the CDR3: TGTGCCAGCAGTTGGGGGCCAGATGAGGAGACCCAGTACTTC. Amino acid sequence: CASSWGPDEETQYF.

In its sample, this clone was seen a few times. The V and J genes are TRBV5-6 and TRBJ2-7; unclear D gene. CDR3 length equals 17 residues. V lost 4 bases and J 4 bases, leaving 24 bases between the germline ends. CDR1 SGHDT and CDR2 YYEEEE come from the germline V gene. CDR3 nucleotide sequence: TGTGCCAGCAGCCAAACAGCGACGGTGATCGATGAATACGAGCAGTACTTC. Translation: CASSQTATVIDEYEQYF.

The sample holds many counts of this clone. The rearrangement joins TRBV14 to TRBJ1-2; D is unresolved. The CDR3 totals 15 residues. Between the trimmed V and J ends, which lost 4 bases and 6 bases, there was a span of 18 bases. In germline, CDR1 is SGHDN, CDR2 FVKESK. The CDR3 nucleotides are TGTGCCAGCAGCCGGGGAAGTATGGGGAAGGATGGCTACACCTTC. Translated: CASSRGSMGKDGYTF.

The rearrangement links TRBV5-1 to TRBJ2-2; 13 bases line up with TRBD2. CDR3 length: 19 amino acids. The germline CDR1 and CDR2 sequences are SGHRS and YFSETQ. The junction had 11 bases not matched to a gene; V was cut back by 4 bases and J by 2 bases. CDR3 region: CASSPGLAGALFNTGELFF. The CDR3 DNA reads TGCGCCAGCAGCCCTGGACTAGCGGGGGCCCTCTTCAACACCGGGGAGCTGTTTTTT.

This rearrangement joins TRBV27 to TRBJ1-4, with 9 positions matching TRBD1. CDR3 length equals 15 residues. From germline, CDR1 is MNHEY and CDR2 SMNVEV (reference sequence). V was clipped by 6 bases and J by 4 bases; unmatched bases: 6. The CDR3 region has the DNA TGTGCCAGCAGATCGACAGGGGGATTTAATGAAAAACTGTTTTTT. Translated, it gives CASRSTGGFNEKLFF.

This clone was recorded only once. The chain carries TRBV2 and TRBJ2-5, with 7 positions matching TRBD2. This CDR3 comprises 19 residues. The V segment lost 4 bases and the J segment 5 bases; nucleotides outside the gene matches: 22. From germline, CDR1 is SNHLY and CDR2 FYNNEI. CDR3 sequence: CASSGLGITWAGVKETQYF. In DNA form, the CDR3 reads TGTGCCAGCAGTGGACTAGGCATCACCTGGGCGGGAGTTAAGGAGACCCAGTACTTC.

This chain uses TRBV4-1 with TRBJ1-2, with D tentatively TRBD1 (5 bases). The ends were cut back, 4 bases at V and 6 bases at J, with 18 bases in the middle. CDR1 MGHRA and CDR2 YSYEKL come from the germline V gene. The CDR3 runs 15 residues. Written as DNA, the CDR3 is TGCGCCAGCAGCCCCCGGGGAGGGTCAGGGAATGGCTACACCTTC. Translation: CASSPRGGSGNGYTF.

The chain carries TRBV2 and TRBJ1-2; 8 bases map to TRBD1. Germline V gives CDR1 SNHLY, CDR2 FYNNEI. Germline trimming cut 1 base from V and 6 bases from J; bases unmatched to any gene: 7. This CDR3 region has 15 residues. CDR3 nucleotide sequence: TGTGCCAGCAGTGAAGTGGCGACAGGGGTTAATGGCTACACCTTC. This sequence encodes CASSEVATGVNGYTF. The full variable domain, rest sourced from reference TRBV2 and TRBJ1-2, is EPEVTQTPSHQVTQMGQEVILRCVPISNHLYFYWYRQILGQKVEFLVSFYNNEISEKSEIFDDQFSVERPDGSNFTLKIRSTKLEDSAMYFCASSEVATGVNGYTFGSGTRLTVV.

This chain joins TRBV19 and TRBJ2-5; D is undetermined. The CDR3 runs 14 residues. V was clipped by 1 base and J by 1 base, with 7 bases between them. The V gene's germline CDR1 is LNHDA and CDR2 SQIVND (reference sequence). Here the CDR3 reads CASSIVGTQETQYF. The CDR3 nucleotides are TGTGCCAGTAGTATAGTAGGCACCCAAGAGACCCAGTACTTC. The full variable domain, rest sourced from reference TRBV19 and TRBJ2-5, is DGGITQSPKYLFRKEGQNVTLSCEQNLNHDAMYWYRQDPGQGLRLIYYSQIVNDFQKGDIAEGYSVSREKKESFPLTVTSAQKNPTAFYLCASSIVGTQETQYFGPGTRLLVL.

This chain uses TRBV5-8 with TRBJ2-7; TRBD1 agrees at 10 bases. This CDR3 comprises 14 residues. V dropped 5 bases and J dropped 4; count of bases not matched to a gene: 6. Per the germline V gene, CDR1 is SGHTS and CDR2 is YDEGEE. Here the CDR3 DNA reads TGTGCCAGCAGAAGGACAGGGGGTTTTTACGAGCAGTACTTC. Its translation: CASRRTGGFYEQYF.

The CDR3 DNA follows: TGTGCCAGCAGCCAATTTACAGGGACTAGCCGGAGCTCCTACAATGAGCAGTTCTTC. This sequence encodes CASSQFTGTSRSSYNEQFF. V usage is TRBV14 and J usage is TRBJ2-1; TRBD2 aligns across 9 bases. The CDR3 contains 19 residues. Germline V gives CDR1 SGHDN, CDR2 FVKESK. The V and J ends lost 2 bases and 0 bases, in that order; junction bases with no gene match: 11.

J is TRBJ1-2 and V is TRBV11-2; 7 nucleotides align to TRBD1. Germline V lookup: CDR1 SGHAT, CDR2 FQNNGV. V trimming: 5 bases; J trimming: 3 bases; junction bases outside the gene matches: 6. CDR3 length: 14 amino acids. The CDR3 region is CASSPSTGDYGYTF. The CDR3 bases are TGTGCCAGCAGCCCAAGCACAGGGGACTATGGCTACACCTTC.